This passage covers 10 T cell receptor beta chains from one sample sequenced in a study of blood T cells in healthy people across ages. The second PCR ran about 6 to 11 cycles with a sample-barcoded 5' primer and J-beta primers. TCRdb called the 5' RACE reads again in MiXCR, with one record for every CDR3 protein. The table records about 680,000 distinct CDR3 sequences, 45% to 50% of them present only once. Input material: blood. These receptors all come from a woman in her sixties in good health.

This rearrangement joins TRBV7-3 to TRBJ2-5, with D tentatively TRBD2 (7 bases). The V end was cut by 3 bases, the J end by 0 bases, with 14 bases between. This CDR3 contains 16 residues. Germline lookup yields CDR1 SGHTA and CDR2 FQGTGA. Here the CDR3 reads CASSFFGGGDQETQYF. In DNA, the CDR3 is TGTGCCAGCAGCTTTTTTGGGGGGGGCGACCAAGAGACCCAGTACTTC.

The chain employs TRBV5-1 and TRBJ2-5; 8 bases agree with TRBD1. The J segment lost 4 bases and the V segment lost 2 bases, leaving 10 bases of the junction unmatched. This CDR3 has 16 amino acids. The germline V gene has CDR1 SGHRS and CDR2 YFSETQ. Here the CDR3 reads CASSFRQGQRLETQYF. CDR3 DNA sequence: TGCGCCAGCAGCTTTCGACAGGGGCAGAGGTTAGAGACCCAGTACTTC.

The J gene is TRBJ1-5, the V gene TRBV2; 10 bases align to TRBD1. The V segment lost 6 bases and the J segment 7 bases; nucleotides outside the gene matches: 9. Germline V gives CDR1 SNHLY, CDR2 FYNNEI. There are 15 residues in the CDR3. The CDR3 DNA sequence: TGTGCCAGCAGGGGGACAGGGGAGGTCGTGCAGCCCCAGCATTTT. It specifies CASRGTGEVVQPQHF.

This chain uses TRBV2 with TRBJ1-5, with D perhaps TRBD1 (6 bases). The CDR3 extends over 15 amino acids. Per the germline V gene, CDR1 is SNHLY and CDR2 is FYNNEI. Trimming took 6 bases from V and 3 from J, leaving 15 bases between them. CDR3 region: CASSGTGTPNQPQHF. The CDR3 DNA reads as TGTGCCAGCAGCGGAACCGGGACACCCAATCAGCCCCAGCATTTT.

This chain joins TRBV4-1 and TRBJ2-1; D call uncertain. CDR3 length: 14 amino acids. The V gene lost 1 base and the J gene lost 7 bases, with 11 bases spanning the gap. Germline loops: CDR1 MGHRA, CDR2 YSYEKL. CDR3 bases: TGCGCCAGCAGCCAAGGGGAAGGCACTAATGAGCAGTTCTTC. As protein: CASSQGEGTNEQFF.

This clonotype has a handful of counts. The chain joins TRBV20-1 to TRBJ2-7, with unresolved D. This CDR3 is built from 11 residues. Trimming stripped 4 bases from V and 3 bases from J, with 7 bases between. Germline values: CDR1 DFQATT, CDR2 SNEGSKA (reference sequence). The CDR3 spells CSANEYYEQYF. CDR3 bases: TGCAGTGCTAATGAGTACTACGAGCAGTACTTC.

The rearrangement joins TRBV7-9 to TRBJ1-1; the match to TRBD1 covers 7 bases. This CDR3 comprises 14 residues. V was clipped by 3 bases and J by 4 bases; unmatched bases: 5. CDR1 SEHNR and CDR2 FQNEAQ come from the germline V gene (reference sequence). The CDR3 DNA is TGTGCCAGCAGCTTCAACAGGGGAGGCACTGAAGCTTTCTTT. Translation gives CASSFNRGGTEAFF.

The chain couples TRBV5-1 to TRBJ1-5, with 8 nucleotides matching TRBD1. The V gene's germline CDR1 is SGHRS and CDR2 YFSETQ. V lost 4 bases, J lost 0 bases, and 12 bases stayed unmatched. The CDR3 has 18 amino acids. CDR3 sequence (DNA): TGCGCCAGCAGCCTGGACAGGGCAAAGTTAGATAGCAATCAGCCCCAGCATTTT. It is translated as CASSLDRAKLDSNQPQHF.

This clonotype was picked up a small number of times. Here the CDR3 reads CATSSEGRRGYTF. CDR3 coding DNA: TGTGCCACCAGCAGCGAGGGAAGGCGCGGCTACACCTTC. The chain joins TRBV15 to TRBJ1-2; D not resolved. Germline CDR1 and CDR2: LNHNV and YYDKDF (reference sequence). The CDR3 consists of 13 residues. Trimming cost V 3 bases and J 8 bases, with 13 bases left between them.

The chain combines TRBV7-2 with TRBJ2-7, with a tentative D call TRBD1 (6 bases). The DNA end favors TRBJ2-5, so the J call may be wrong. Looked up from germline, CDR1 is SGHTA and CDR2 is FQGNSA. CDR3 length equals 14 residues. This CDR3 reads CASSFGVKQGTQYF. In DNA, the CDR3 is TGTGCCAGCAGCTTTGGAGTCAAACAGGGGACCCAGTACTTC.